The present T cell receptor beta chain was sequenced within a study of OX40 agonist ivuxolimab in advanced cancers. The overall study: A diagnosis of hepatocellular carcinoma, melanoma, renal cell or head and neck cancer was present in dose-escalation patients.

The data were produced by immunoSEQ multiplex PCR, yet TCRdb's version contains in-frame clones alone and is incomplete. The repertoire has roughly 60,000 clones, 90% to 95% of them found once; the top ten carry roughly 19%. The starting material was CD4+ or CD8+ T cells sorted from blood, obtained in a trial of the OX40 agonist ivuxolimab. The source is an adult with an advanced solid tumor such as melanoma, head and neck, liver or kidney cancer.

The CDR3 nucleotides are TGTGCCAGCAGCTTAGGGACTAGCGCCACAGATACGCAGTATTTT. Translation: CASSLGTSATDTQYF. The V gene is TRBV11-1, the J gene TRBJ2-3, with 9 bases identical to TRBD2. The junction had 1 base not matched to a gene; V was cut back by 1 base and J by 2 bases. This CDR3 comprises 15 residues. Germline V CDR1 and CDR2: SGHAT, FQDESV (reference sequence). Looking up the rest from reference TRBV11-1 and TRBJ2-3 gives the full variable domain: EAEVAQSPRYKITEKSQAVAFWCDPISGHATLYWYRQILGQGPELLVQFQDESVVDDSQLPKDRFSAERLKGVDSTLKIQPAELGDSAMYLCASSLGTSATDTQYFGPGTRLTVL.